The T cell receptor (beta chain) described here comes from a study of T cell changes during pregnancy in multiple sclerosis (dated by TCRdb to the late 2010s). Notes on the research overall: The study looked at changes in the T cell repertoire across pregnancy in women with multiple sclerosis.

The V end loses 0 bases and the J end loses 6 bases, and a stretch of 15 bases separates them. The CDR3 spans 15 residues, from the cysteine through the phenylalanine. Of the read, only the CDR3 DNA is kept; its 45 bases are in frame from base 1. The germline V gene (reference sequence) yields GTSNPN for CDR1 and SVGIG for CDR2. A note on this clone: Its binding antigen is unknown. No base-level quality is on record; no much larger clone is a single base apart.

The library was built by means of the immunoSEQ multiplex PCR assay. As stored in TCRdb, this immuneACCESS dataset retains in-frame rearrangements with V and J assigned. A fraction of the clones does not appear; measured against another copy, unresolved V genes explain less than half of the discrepancy, and the remainder lacks a known reason. The sample contains 85,000 to 90,000 clones, around 94% of them found a single time. The leading ten clones occupy under 2% of the sample. The rearrangement joined TRBV30 to TRBJ2-1; matching of 5 bases hints at TRBD1 as the D gene. The sample here was peripheral blood, taken after pregnancy. The source is a female donor in good health, enrolled as a control in a pregnancy study. CDR3 region: CAWSVQAGIPNEQFF. In nucleotides, the sequence is TGTGCCTGGAGTGTACAGGCAGGGATCCCCAATGAGCAGTTCTTC.